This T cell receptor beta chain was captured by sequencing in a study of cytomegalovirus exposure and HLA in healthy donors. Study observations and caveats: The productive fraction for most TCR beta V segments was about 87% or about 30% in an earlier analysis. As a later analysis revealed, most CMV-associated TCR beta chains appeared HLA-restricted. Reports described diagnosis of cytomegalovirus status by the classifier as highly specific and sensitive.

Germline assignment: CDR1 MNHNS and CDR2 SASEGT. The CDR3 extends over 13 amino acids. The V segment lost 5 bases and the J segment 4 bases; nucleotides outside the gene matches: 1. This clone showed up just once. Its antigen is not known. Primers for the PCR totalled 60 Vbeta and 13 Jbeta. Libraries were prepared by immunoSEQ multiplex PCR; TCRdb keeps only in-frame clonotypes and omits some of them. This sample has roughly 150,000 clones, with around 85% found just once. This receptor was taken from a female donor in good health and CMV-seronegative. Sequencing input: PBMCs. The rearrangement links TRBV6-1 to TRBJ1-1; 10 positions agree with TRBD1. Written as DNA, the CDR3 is TGTGCCAGCAGTAGACAGGGGGCCACTGAAGCTTTCTTT. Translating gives CASSRQGATEAFF.